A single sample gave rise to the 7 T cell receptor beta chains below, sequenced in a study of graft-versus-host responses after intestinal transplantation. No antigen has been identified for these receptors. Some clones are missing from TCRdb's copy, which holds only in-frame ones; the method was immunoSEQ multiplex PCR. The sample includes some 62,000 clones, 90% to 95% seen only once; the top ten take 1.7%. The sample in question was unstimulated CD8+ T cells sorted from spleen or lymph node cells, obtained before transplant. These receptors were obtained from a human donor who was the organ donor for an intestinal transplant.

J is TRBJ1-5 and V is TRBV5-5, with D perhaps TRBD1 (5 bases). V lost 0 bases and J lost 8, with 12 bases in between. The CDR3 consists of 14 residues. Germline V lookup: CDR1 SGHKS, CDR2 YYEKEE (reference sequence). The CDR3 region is CASSLGGSSKPQHF. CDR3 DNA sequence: TGTGCCAGCAGCTTGGGGGGCTCGAGTAAGCCCCAGCATTTT.

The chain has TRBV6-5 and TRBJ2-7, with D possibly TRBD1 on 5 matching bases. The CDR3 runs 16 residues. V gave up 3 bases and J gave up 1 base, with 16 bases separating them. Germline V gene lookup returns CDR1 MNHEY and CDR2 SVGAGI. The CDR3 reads CASSYGARVASYEQYF. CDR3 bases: TGTGCCAGCAGTTATGGGGCCAGGGTAGCTTCCTACGAGCAGTACTTC.

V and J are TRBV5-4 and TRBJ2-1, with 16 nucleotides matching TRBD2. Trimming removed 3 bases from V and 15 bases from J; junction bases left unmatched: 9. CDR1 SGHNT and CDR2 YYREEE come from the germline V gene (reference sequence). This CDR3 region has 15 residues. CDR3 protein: CASSWGTSGRAIAFF. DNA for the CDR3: TGTGCCAGCAGCTGGGGGACTAGCGGGAGGGCCATAGCGTTCTTC.

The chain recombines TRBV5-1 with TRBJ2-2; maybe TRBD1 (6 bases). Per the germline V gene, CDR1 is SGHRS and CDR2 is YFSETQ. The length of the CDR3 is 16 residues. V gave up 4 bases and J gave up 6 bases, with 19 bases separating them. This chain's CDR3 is CASSVYRVTVAGELFF. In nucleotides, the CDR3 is TGCGCCAGCAGCGTATACAGGGTAACTGTGGCCGGGGAGCTGTTTTTT.

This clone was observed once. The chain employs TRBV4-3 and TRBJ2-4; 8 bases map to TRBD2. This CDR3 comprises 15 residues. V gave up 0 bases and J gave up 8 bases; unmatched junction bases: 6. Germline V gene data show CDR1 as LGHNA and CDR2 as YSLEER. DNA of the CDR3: TGCGCCAGCAGCCAAGATTCGAGCGGGAGCGACATTCAGTACTTC. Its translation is CASSQDSSGSDIQYF.

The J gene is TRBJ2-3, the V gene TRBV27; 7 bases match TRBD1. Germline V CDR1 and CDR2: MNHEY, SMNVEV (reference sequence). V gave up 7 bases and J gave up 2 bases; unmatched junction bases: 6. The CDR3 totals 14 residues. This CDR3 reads CASTGQLSTDTQYF. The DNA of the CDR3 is TGTGCCAGCACGGGACAGCTCTCCACAGATACGCAGTATTTT.

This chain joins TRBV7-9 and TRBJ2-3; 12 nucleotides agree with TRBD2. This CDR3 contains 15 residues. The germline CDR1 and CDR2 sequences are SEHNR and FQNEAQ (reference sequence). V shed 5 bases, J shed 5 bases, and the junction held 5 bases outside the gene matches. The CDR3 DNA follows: TGTGCCAGCAGCGCACTAGCGGGAGGAGGAGATACGCAGTATTTT. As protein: CASSALAGGGDTQYF.